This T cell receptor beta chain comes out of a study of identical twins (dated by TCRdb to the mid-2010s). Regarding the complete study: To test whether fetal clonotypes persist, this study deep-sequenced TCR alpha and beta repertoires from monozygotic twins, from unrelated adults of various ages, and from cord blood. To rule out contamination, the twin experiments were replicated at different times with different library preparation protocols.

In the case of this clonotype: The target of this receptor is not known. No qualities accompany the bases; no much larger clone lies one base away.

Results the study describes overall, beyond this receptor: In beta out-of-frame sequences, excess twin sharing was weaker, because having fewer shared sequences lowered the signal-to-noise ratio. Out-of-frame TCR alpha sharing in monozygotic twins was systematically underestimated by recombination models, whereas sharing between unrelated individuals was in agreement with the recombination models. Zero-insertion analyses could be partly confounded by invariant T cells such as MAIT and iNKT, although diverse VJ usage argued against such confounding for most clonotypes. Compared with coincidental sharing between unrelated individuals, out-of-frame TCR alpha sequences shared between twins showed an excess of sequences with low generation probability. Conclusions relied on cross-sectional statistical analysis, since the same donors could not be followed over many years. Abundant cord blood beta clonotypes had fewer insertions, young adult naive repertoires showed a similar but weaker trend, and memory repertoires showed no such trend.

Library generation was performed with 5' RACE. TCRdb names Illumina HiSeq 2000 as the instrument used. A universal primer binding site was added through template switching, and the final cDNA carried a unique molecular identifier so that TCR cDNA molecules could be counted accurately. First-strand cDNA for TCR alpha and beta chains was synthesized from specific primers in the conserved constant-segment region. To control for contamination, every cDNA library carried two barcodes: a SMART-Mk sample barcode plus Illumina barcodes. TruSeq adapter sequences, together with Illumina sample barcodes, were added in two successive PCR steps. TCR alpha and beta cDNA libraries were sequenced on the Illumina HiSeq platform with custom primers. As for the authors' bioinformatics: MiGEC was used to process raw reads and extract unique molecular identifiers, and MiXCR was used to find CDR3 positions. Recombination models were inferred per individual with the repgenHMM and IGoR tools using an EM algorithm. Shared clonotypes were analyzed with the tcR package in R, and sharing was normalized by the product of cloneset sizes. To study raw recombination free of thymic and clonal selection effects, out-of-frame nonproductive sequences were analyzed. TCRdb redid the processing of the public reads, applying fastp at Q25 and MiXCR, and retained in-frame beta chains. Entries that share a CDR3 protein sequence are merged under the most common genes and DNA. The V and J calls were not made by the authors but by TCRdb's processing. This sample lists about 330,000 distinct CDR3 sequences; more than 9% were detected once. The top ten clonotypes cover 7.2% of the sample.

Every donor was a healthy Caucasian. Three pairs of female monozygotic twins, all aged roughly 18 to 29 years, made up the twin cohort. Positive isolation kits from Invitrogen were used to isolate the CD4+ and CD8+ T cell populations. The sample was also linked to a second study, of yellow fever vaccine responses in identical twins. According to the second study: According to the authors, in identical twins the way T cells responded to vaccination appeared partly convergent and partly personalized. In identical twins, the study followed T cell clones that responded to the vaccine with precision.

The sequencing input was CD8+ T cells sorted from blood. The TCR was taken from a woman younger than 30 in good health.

The CDR3 protein: CASSVAREGSKPDTQYF. At the DNA level, the sequence is TGTGCCAGCAGCGTTGCGCGGGAGGGGTCTAAACCAGATACGCAGTATTTT. The V gene is TRBV9 and the J gene is TRBJ2-3; TRBD2 agrees with 9 junctional bases. Via the germline V gene, CDR1 is SGDLS and CDR2 YYNGEE. At the junction V is shortened by 2 bases and J by 4 bases; bases outside the gene matches: 11. From the cysteine up to the phenylalanine, the CDR3 has a length of 17 residues. Here the CDR3 DNA is all that survives: 51 bases in frame from base 1.